This is a list of T cell receptor beta chains from one sample in a study of blood T cell repertoires in COVID-19. The method was immunoSEQ multiplex PCR; TCRdb's version includes in-frame clones alone and lacks a portion of them. The sample has about 39,000 clones; 70% to 90% are singletons. The sequenced sample was peripheral blood. These receptor sequences come from a man in his sixties in a cohort sampled during active COVID-19. Each CDR3 is given without its conserved first and last residue.

V gene	J gene	CDR3 protein
TRBV18	TRBJ2-1	ATLSYNEQF
TRBV10-3	TRBJ1-4	AISSREGEKLF
TRBV5-1	TRBJ2-1	ASSLGSGGVSYNEQF
TRBV6-5	TRBJ1-6	ASRIQGYNSPLH
TRBV4-2	TRBJ2-5	ASSQPTSGSWETQY
TRBV18	TRBJ1-4	ASSPGTGNAEKLF
TRBV6-5	TRBJ1-2	ASRTGTLGYT
TRBV7-3	TRBJ2-6	ASSRSSSSGANVLT
TRBV14	TRBJ2-3	ASSLQIDSSDTQY
TRBV5-6	TRBJ1-1	ASRFTGSQSEAF
TRBV30	TRBJ2-1	AWRPPSSGSYNEQF
TRBV5-5	TRBJ2-3	ASRQTGSTDTQY
TRBV3-1/TRBV3-2	TRBJ1-6	ASSRSTGDLH
TRBV19	TRBJ2-7	ASSPRTVDEQY
TRBV6-2/TRBV6-3	TRBJ2-7	ASSPLYEQY
TRBV4-2	TRBJ2-5	ASSQDLGRGQETQY
TRBV3-1/TRBV3-2	TRBJ1-2	ASSPPPHRGRWYGYT
TRBV19	TRBJ2-2	ASRGGTNTGELF
TRBV27	TRBJ2-2	ASSFVRGGGELF
TRBV5-6	TRBJ2-7	ASSLAWQNYEQY
TRBV7-2	TRBJ2-5	ASSLRAGGLETQY
TRBV24-1	TRBJ1-5	ATSDSGNQPQH
TRBV7-2	TRBJ2-2	ASSLGLSDRGTGELF
TRBV5-5	TRBJ2-2	ASSWGQGTNTGELF
TRBV10-3	TRBJ2-1	AISAASGSPHEQF
TRBV10-3	TRBJ2-7	ASRVHYEQY
TRBV5-1	TRBJ2-3	ASSLDGSTDTQY
TRBV27	TRBJ2-1	ASSLRGRVNEQF
TRBV18	TRBJ2-7	ASSPEGATHYEQY
TRBV7-2	TRBJ2-5	ASSPMGGQETQY
TRBV5-6	TRBJ2-2	ASSSKQGIGELF
TRBV6-5	TRBJ1-5	ASTPGQSNQPQH
TRBV28	TRBJ1-2	ASSSAGSVGGYT
TRBV20-1	TRBJ1-5	SASALGARHQPQH
TRBV6-5	TRBJ2-3	ASSYSAGITDTQY
TRBV5-6	TRBJ1-2	ASSRGQVPLSYT
TRBV7-9	TRBJ2-5	ASRQGAHQETQY
TRBV18	TRBJ1-1	ASSLETGRTEAF
TRBV6-5	TRBJ1-1	ASSQGGTEAF
TRBV11-3	TRBJ1-1	ASSLVRGEAF
TRBV15	TRBJ2-4	ATSRAGTGSVAKNIQY
TRBV7-6	TRBJ2-2	ASSPLGQGAGELF
TRBV5-1	TRBJ2-2	ASMGTTNTGELF
TRBV4-3	TRBJ2-2	ASSQDPVGAGELF
TRBV11-3	TRBJ1-2	ASSSRTGDNYGYT
TRBV29-1	TRBJ1-5	SVQTGGGQPQH
TRBV5-1	TRBJ2-2	ASSVEVVAGELF
TRBV18	TRBJ2-3	ASSPRLESTDTQY
TRBV12-5	TRBJ2-1	ASGLVTLPLAGGATLYNEQF
TRBV3-1/TRBV3-2	TRBJ2-7	ASSLFLQGTHEQY
TRBV2	TRBJ1-4	ASSPPGQVNEKLF
TRBV6-5	TRBJ2-1	ASSNPGIGFNEQF
TRBV5-5	TRBJ2-5	ASSLIPGQGQETQY
TRBV28	TRBJ1-3	ASRIGGGGNTIY
TRBV6-2/TRBV6-3	TRBJ1-1	ASSYPGQGDYRTEAF